Shown below are 6 T cell receptor beta chains from a single sample sequenced in a study of regulatory T cells in long-lasting Graves disease. Researchers made TCR beta libraries by using iRepertoire HTBI primers and running Arm-PCR on CDR3 regions. MiXCR, applied by TCRdb to the multiplex PCR reads, yields one record per CDR3 protein. The sample records about 540,000 distinct CDR3 sequences, 13% being singletons. Noted time point: newly diagnosed GD, antithyroid drugs for less than 3 months. Scientists built the TCR library using RNA that was extracted from PBMCs. This same sample was also taken into another study, of T cells in Graves' hyperthyroidism and ophthalmopathy.

Sequences were derived from peripheral blood mononuclear cells (PBMCs), sampled at new diagnosis, from a patient treated with antithyroid drugs. The receptors here all came from a man aged 25-45 years with Graves disease.

The chain employs TRBV4-1 and TRBJ1-6; 8 nucleotides agree with TRBD1. This CDR3 comprises 15 residues. Germline-derived CDR1 and CDR2 are MGHRA and YSYEKL. The V segment lost 3 bases and the J segment 8 bases; nucleotides outside the gene matches: 6. The DNA for the CDR3 is TGCGCCAGCAGCCAGGCGGACAGGGCACATTCACCCCTCCACTTT. Its protein is CASSQADRAHSPLHF.

At least ten counts were recorded for this clonotype. This chain joins TRBV11-2 and TRBJ2-7; 13 nucleotides agree with TRBD2. Germline values: CDR1 SGHAT, CDR2 FQNNGV. CDR3 length: 15 residues. Trimming cost V 4 bases and J 5 bases; bases outside gene matches: 5. Written as DNA, the CDR3 is TGTGCCAGCAGCTCTCGGACTAGCGGGAGAAACGAGCAGTACTTC. It translates to CASSSRTSGRNEQYF. Drawing the rest from reference TRBV11-2 and TRBJ2-7, the complete variable domain is EAGVAQSPRYKIIEKRQSVAFWCNPISGHATLYWYQQILGQGPKLLIQFQNNGVVDDSQLPKDRFSAERLKGVDSTLKIQPAKLEDSAVYLCASSSRTSGRNEQYFGPGTRLTVT.

Comments on this clonotype: A clone one base away is much larger, so this may be a read error. Since the CDR3 does not end with the conserved phenylalanine or tryptophan, this likely comes from a read error. The V and J genes are TRBV6-5 and TRBJ1-2; D is undetermined. This CDR3 region has 15 residues. The V end was cut by 0 bases, the J end by 4 bases, with 12 bases between. Germline V gives CDR1 MNHEY, CDR2 SVGAGI. The CDR3 nucleotides read TGTGCCAGCAGTTACTCGATTCGGGGAGGCTATGGCTACACCCTC. Amino acid sequence: CASSYSIRGGYGYTL.

Only a few counts were recorded for this clonotype. The rearrangement uses TRBV5-6 and TRBJ2-6; D gene uncertain. The CDR3 extends over 17 amino acids. The germline V gene has CDR1 SGHDT and CDR2 YYEEEE. Trimming removed 4 bases from V and 0 bases from J, with 14 bases in between. This CDR3 reads CASSRTGSHSGANVLTF. The CDR3 nucleotides are TGTGCCAGCAGCCGCACCGGCTCTCACTCTGGGGCCAACGTCCTGACTTTC.

Only a few counts were recorded for this clonotype. The chain employs TRBV20-1 and TRBJ1-3; D perhaps matches TRBD1 (6 bases). The V end lost 6 bases, the J end lost 0 bases, and 18 bases lay between the germline ends. Germline V CDR1 and CDR2: DFQATT, SNEGSKA (reference sequence). This CDR3 spans 16 amino acids. The DNA for the CDR3 is TGCAGTGCAGCGGGCCCCGGGGACACCTCTGGAAACACCATATATTTT. Residues: CSAAGPGDTSGNTIYF.

In its sample, this clonotype was seen many times. The chain couples TRBV24-1 to TRBJ2-1; possibly TRBD2 for D (6 bases). The CDR3 sequence is 14 residues long. The V end was cut by 6 bases, the J end by 4 bases, with 12 bases between. Germline CDR1 is KGHDR and CDR2 is SFDVKD. CDR3 DNA sequence: TGTGCCACCAGTCCGGGAGTAGGGTACAATGAGCAGTTCTTC. This gives the protein CATSPGVGYNEQFF.